This T cell receptor (beta chain) was documented in a study of T cells in lung cancer brain metastases. As for the study in general: Most of the roughly 20 patients had no interval therapy between resections. The study's findings and limits: The complete infiltrating T cell repertoire may not have been retrieved from FFPE.

A remark on this clone: Its specificity is not known. Germline and junction disagree at one end, which may indicate a read error.

The CDR3 has 11 residues. Germline assignment: CDR1 DFQATT and CDR2 SNEGSKA (reference sequence). Libraries were prepared by immunoSEQ multiplex PCR; TCRdb keeps only in-frame clonotypes and omits some of them. Seen here are roughly 4,400 clones, approximately 90% observed once, and the top ten hold roughly 3.4%. Guided by marked H&E slides, tumor areas were macrodissected from roughly 5 unstained, deparaffinized about 9.9 um sections. The clonotype originates from a woman in her 50s with non-small cell lung cancer. The V gene is TRBV20-1, the J gene TRBJ2-5, with 9 bases fitting TRBD2. Source material: tumor tissue from the primary lung tumor. CDR3 in DNA: TGCAGTGCTAGGGGTGCTAGCGGGACGCACTTC. This gives the protein CSARGASGTHF.